These 23 T cell receptor beta chains share one sample of origin, sequenced in a study of blood T cell repertoires in COVID-19. Using immunoSEQ multiplex PCR, the repertoire was profiled, and TCRdb retains in-frame clones only, with some absent. The sample records approximately 29,000 clones, 85% to 90% being singletons. The sample taken for sequencing was peripheral blood. All receptors derive from a human donor with active COVID-19. The donor label of this sample is uncertain.

This clone was found once. The V gene is TRBV19, the J gene TRBJ2-5, with 11 bases aligning to TRBD2. CDR1 is LNHDA and CDR2 is SQIVND in the germline V gene (reference sequence). V shed 5 bases, J shed 6 bases, and the junction held 5 bases outside the gene matches. CDR3 length: 14 amino acids. The CDR3 region is CASSEVAGGKTQYF. CDR3 DNA: TGTGCCAGTAGTGAGGTAGCGGGGGGGAAGACCCAGTACTTC.

This clone showed up just a few times. The chain is built from TRBV9 and TRBJ1-1; weak D call: TRBD1 (6 bases). Looked up from germline, CDR1 is SGDLS and CDR2 is YYNGEE. The CDR3 sequence is 16 residues long. Trimming cost V 4 bases and J 2 bases, with 18 bases left between them. CDR3 in amino acids: CASSHDRRSKNTEAFF. CDR3 sequence (DNA): TGTGCCAGCAGCCACGACAGGCGCAGCAAAAACACTGAAGCTTTCTTT.

This clone has just one count. The chain combines TRBV19 with TRBJ2-6; no clear D gene. V was pared by 6 bases and J by 4 bases, with 10 bases between. Germline V gene sequence: CDR1 LNHDA, CDR2 SQIVND (reference sequence). The CDR3 runs to 14 residues. The CDR3 protein is CASRVHGGANVLTF. The DNA for the CDR3 is TGTGCCAGTAGGGTCCATGGCGGGGCCAACGTCCTGACTTTC.

This CDR3 is CASSLTAIAGSNEQFF. As DNA, the CDR3 is TGCGCCAGCAGCTTGACGGCGATAGCGGGGAGCAATGAGCAGTTCTTC. The rearrangement joins TRBV5-1 to TRBJ2-1, with 8 positions matching TRBD2. The CDR3 consists of 16 residues. The germline V gene encodes CDR1 SGHRS and CDR2 YFSETQ. With 1 base clipped from V and 6 bases from J, the junction kept 9 bases outside the gene matches.

This chain connects TRBV11-3 to TRBJ2-3; a weak D match, TRBD2 (5 bases). This CDR3 has 14 amino acids. Between the trimmed V and J ends, which lost 5 bases and 2 bases, there was a span of 11 bases. Looked up from germline, CDR1 is SGHNT and CDR2 is YENEEA. CDR3 coding DNA: TGTGCCAGCAGCGCCCCGGGGAACACAGATACGCAGTATTTT. Translation gives CASSAPGNTDTQYF.

The chain carries TRBV4-1 and TRBJ1-6; TRBD1 agrees at 7 bases. After removal of 4 bases from V and 7 bases from J, the junction contained 4 bases not matched to a gene. Looked up from germline, CDR1 is MGHRA and CDR2 is YSYEKL. The CDR3 spans 14 residues. The CDR3 spells CASSLDRANSPLHF. CDR3 sequence (DNA): TGCGCCAGCAGCCTAGACAGGGCCAATTCACCCCTCCACTTT.

This chain connects TRBV3-1 (or the pseudogene TRBV3-2) to TRBJ1-6; D is undetermined. The CDR3 totals 14 residues. Germline lookup yields CDR1 LGHDT and CDR2 YNNKEL (reference sequence). Trimming cost V 4 bases and J 4 bases, with 8 bases left between them. The chain's CDR3 is CASSRGEYNSPLHF. The CDR3 DNA reads TGTGCCAGCAGCCGCGGTGAATATAATTCACCCCTCCACTTT.

J is TRBJ2-3 and V is TRBV6-5, with a possible D match to TRBD1 (6 bases). The CDR3 loop spans 13 amino acids. From germline, CDR1 is MNHEY and CDR2 SVGAGI. The V end was cut by 0 bases, the J end by 11 bases, with 12 bases between. CDR3 coding DNA: TGTGCCAGCAGTTACTCGTTGGCAGGGGAGCAGTATTTT. This encodes CASSYSLAGEQYF.

The J gene is TRBJ2-7, the V gene TRBV21-1; the D call in the table, TRBD1, was not verified against the DNA. TRBV21-1 is deemed a pseudogene. The CDR3 length is 14 residues. CDR3 nucleotide sequence: TGTGCCATCCCGATGGGACAGGCCAGGTACGAGCAGTACTTC. It translates to CAIPMGQARYEQYF.

Only one count was recorded for this clone. The rearrangement joins TRBV13 to TRBJ2-1; the match to TRBD1 covers 8 bases. Germline lookup yields CDR1 PRHDT and CDR2 FYEKMQ (reference sequence). V gave up 2 bases and J gave up 8 bases; unmatched junction bases: 8. The CDR3 is made up of 15 amino acids. CDR3 loop: CASSLNTPGGDEQFF. The CDR3 region has the DNA TGTGCCAGCAGCTTAAATACCCCAGGGGGCGATGAGCAGTTCTTC.

This clone was picked up one time. The chain is built from TRBV11-2 and TRBJ2-7, with TRBD1 identical over 7 bases. V dropped 3 bases and J dropped 3; count of bases not matched to a gene: 11. The CDR3 sequence is 16 residues long. Germline V gene data show CDR1 as SGHAT and CDR2 as FQNNGV. The CDR3 region is CASSLVGTASGYEQYF. The CDR3 DNA is TGTGCCAGCAGCTTGGTAGGGACAGCTTCAGGCTACGAGCAGTACTTC.

This sequence joins TRBV7-2 and TRBJ1-3; TRBD1 might be the D (5 bases). Germline V CDR1 and CDR2: SGHTA, FQGNSA. This CDR3 is 15 amino acids long. V was cut by 6 bases and J by 1 base, with 13 bases left in between. CDR3: CASSYREGSGNTIYF. Written as DNA, the CDR3 is TGTGCCAGCAGTTACCGGGAGGGGTCTGGAAACACCATATATTTT.

The chain joins TRBV5-4 to TRBJ2-2; D may be TRBD1 (6 bases). The CDR3 consists of 15 residues. The V gene lost 4 bases and the J gene lost 7 bases, with 17 bases spanning the gap. Germline V gene lookup returns CDR1 SGHNT and CDR2 YYREEE (reference sequence). The CDR3 nucleotides are TGTGCCAGCAGCCAGATACAGGGATTGGGCGGGGAGCTGTTTTTT. This gives the protein CASSQIQGLGGELFF. Filled out from reference TRBV5-4 and TRBJ2-2, the complete variable domain reads ETGVTQSPTHLIKTRGQQVTLRCSSQSGHNTVSWYQQALGQGPQFIFQYYREEENGRGNFPPRFSGLQFPNYSSELNVNALELDDSALYLCASSQIQGLGGELFFGEGSRLTVL.

The rearrangement links TRBV9 to TRBJ2-5, with D perhaps TRBD1 (6 bases). V was shortened by 2 bases and J by 0 bases, with 14 bases between the two germline ends. There are 16 residues in the CDR3. CDR1 is SGDLS, CDR2 YYNGEE, per germline. The CDR3 nucleotides are TGTGCCAGCAGCGTTTCAGGGGCCCTGTACCAAGAGACCCAGTACTTC. Amino acid sequence: CASSVSGALYQETQYF.

The rearrangement uses TRBV7-9 and TRBJ1-4, with 7 bases that match TRBD1. Trimming took 3 bases from V and 3 from J; bases not matched to a gene: 10. Germline V gene lookup returns CDR1 SEHNR and CDR2 FQNEAQ (reference sequence). There are 17 residues in the CDR3. CDR3 DNA sequence: TGTGCCAGCAGCTTCGGGACCAAGGGGGCACCTAATGAAAAACTGTTTTTT. Translation gives CASSFGTKGAPNEKLFF.

V usage is TRBV12-3 or TRBV12-4 and J usage is TRBJ1-1; no reliable D call. The CDR3 consists of 12 residues. V gave up 2 bases and J gave up 2 bases, with 3 bases separating them. The CDR3 reads CASSLYNTEAFF. The CDR3 DNA reads as TGTGCCAGCAGTTTATATAACACTGAAGCTTTCTTT.

This chain links TRBV7-8 with TRBJ2-3; D is unresolved. Germline-derived CDR1 and CDR2 are SGHVS and FQNEAQ. The CDR3 runs 16 residues. The V gene lost 1 base and the J gene lost 0 bases, with 11 bases spanning the gap. CDR3: CASSLVRYTSTDTQYF. As DNA, the CDR3 is TGTGCCAGCAGCTTAGTACGGTATACTAGCACAGATACGCAGTATTTT. The full variable domain, its missing parts supplied by reference TRBV7-8 and TRBJ2-3, is GAGVSQSPRYKVAKRGQDVALRCDPISGHVSLFWYQQALGQGPEFLTYFQNEAQLDKSGLPSDRFFAERPEGSVSTLKIQRTQQEDSAVYLCASSLVRYTSTDTQYFGPGTRLTVL.

The V and J genes are TRBV6-4 and TRBJ2-1; TRBD1 matches 11 bases. This CDR3 has 14 amino acids. The trim removed 0 bases at V and 15 bases at J, leaving 7 bases unmatched. Per germline, CDR1 MRHNA and CDR2 SNTAGT. In nucleotides, the CDR3 is TGTGCCAGCAGTGACTCCGTGGGGACAGGGGGTAGGTTCTTC. Its translation: CASSDSVGTGGRFF.

V gene TRBV15 combines with J gene TRBJ1-3; 7 positions match TRBD1. CDR1 is LNHNV and CDR2 is YYDKDF in the germline V gene (reference sequence). The CDR3 contains 16 residues. Losses at the gene ends were 2 bases for V and 3 bases for J; bases not matched to a gene: 7. The CDR3 nucleotides are TGTGCCACCAGCAGAAACGACAGGGTCGGTGGAAACACCATATATTTT. Its translation is CATSRNDRVGGNTIYF.

The chain links TRBV9 to TRBJ2-7, with TRBD2 matching over 8 bases. The CDR3 has 15 amino acids. Trimming took 0 bases from V and 2 from J; bases not matched to a gene: 4. Germline CDR1 and CDR2: SGDLS and YYNGEE. CDR3 residues: CASSVDTGGPYEQYF. CDR3 coding DNA: TGTGCCAGCAGCGTAGATACGGGGGGGCCCTACGAGCAGTACTTC.

The chain couples TRBV3-1 (or the pseudogene TRBV3-2) to TRBJ2-3; D is possibly TRBD2 (7 bases). Per germline, CDR1 LGHDT and CDR2 YNNKEL (reference sequence). V was cut by 0 bases and J by 2 bases, with 15 bases left in between. The length of the CDR3 is 17 residues. CDR3: CASSQEMGGGFTDTQYF. CDR3 sequence (DNA): TGTGCCAGCAGCCAAGAAATGGGCGGGGGCTTCACAGATACGCAGTATTTT.

The rearrangement uses TRBV3-1 (or the pseudogene TRBV3-2) and TRBJ1-1; D is possibly TRBD1 (6 bases). CDR1 is LGHDT, CDR2 YNNKEL, per germline (reference sequence). This CDR3 spans 14 amino acids. V lost 4 bases to trimming and J lost 1 base, with 10 bases between them. CDR3 amino acids: CASSRSRGNTEAFF. CDR3 coding DNA: TGTGCCAGCAGCCGGAGCAGGGGGAACACTGAAGCTTTCTTT.

The chain has TRBV5-1 and TRBJ2-5, with 7 bases lining up with TRBD1. The CDR3 consists of 16 residues. CDR1 and CDR2 from the germline V gene are SGHRS and YFSETQ. The V gene end was trimmed by 4 bases and the J gene end by 1 base; junction bases not matched to a gene: 10. CDR3 sequence: CASSRQGNMLQETQYF. CDR3 DNA: TGCGCCAGCAGCCGACAGGGTAATATGCTCCAAGAGACCCAGTACTTC.